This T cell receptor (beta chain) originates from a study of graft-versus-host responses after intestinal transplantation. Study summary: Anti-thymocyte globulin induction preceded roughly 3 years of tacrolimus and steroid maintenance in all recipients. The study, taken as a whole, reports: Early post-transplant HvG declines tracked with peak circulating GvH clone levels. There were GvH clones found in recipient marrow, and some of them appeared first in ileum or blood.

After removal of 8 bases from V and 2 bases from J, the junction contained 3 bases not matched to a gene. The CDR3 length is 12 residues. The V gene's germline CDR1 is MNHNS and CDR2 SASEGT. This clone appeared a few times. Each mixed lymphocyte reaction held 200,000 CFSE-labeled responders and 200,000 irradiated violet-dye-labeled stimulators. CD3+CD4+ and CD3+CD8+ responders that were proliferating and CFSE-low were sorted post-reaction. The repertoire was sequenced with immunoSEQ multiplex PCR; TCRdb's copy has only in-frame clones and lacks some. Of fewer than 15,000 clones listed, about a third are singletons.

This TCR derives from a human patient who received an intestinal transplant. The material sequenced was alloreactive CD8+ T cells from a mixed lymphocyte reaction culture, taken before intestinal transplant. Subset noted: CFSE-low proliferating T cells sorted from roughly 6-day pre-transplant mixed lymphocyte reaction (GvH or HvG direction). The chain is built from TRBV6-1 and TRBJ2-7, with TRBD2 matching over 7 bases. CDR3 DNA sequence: TGTGCCAGCTCTAGCGGACCCTACGAGCAGTACTTC. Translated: CASSSGPYEQYF.